Presented here are 8 T cell receptor beta chains from one specimen sequenced in a study of blood T cells in healthy people across ages. Sample-barcoded 5' priming and a J-beta primer mix drove a second PCR of about 6 to 12 cycles. TCRdb analysed the 5' RACE reads with MiXCR anew, one entry per CDR3 protein. Of 780,000 or so distinct CDR3 sequences listed, approximately 53% are singletons. The specimen sequenced was blood. Receptors were obtained from an elderly man in good health.

The rearrangement links TRBV4-1 to TRBJ1-4; D ambiguous. The germline V gene has CDR1 MGHRA and CDR2 YSYEKL. The CDR3 is made up of 15 amino acids. The germline V and J ends were trimmed by 1 base and 8 bases, with 14 bases remaining between them. The CDR3 DNA is TGCGCCAGCAGCCAAGGACGGGATCTAAAGGAAAAACTGTTTTTT. Its translation: CASSQGRDLKEKLFF.

This clonotype turned up a few times. This chain links TRBV6-5 with TRBJ2-7, with D maybe TRBD1 (5 bases). V lost 0 bases to trimming and J lost 2 bases, with 8 bases between them. The CDR3 has 14 residues. Germline V gene lookup returns CDR1 MNHEY and CDR2 SVGAGI. CDR3 amino acids: CASSYSGQTYEQYF. CDR3 nucleotides: TGTGCCAGCAGTTACTCGGGGCAGACCTACGAGCAGTACTTC.

In this sample, this clonotype turned up a few times. The chain has TRBV7-6 and TRBJ2-3; perhaps TRBD2 as D (5 bases). CDR1 is SGHVS, CDR2 FNYEAQ, per germline. Trimming took 1 base from V and 2 from J, leaving 10 bases between them. The CDR3 is 15 amino acids. The CDR3 loop is CASSLVGVSTDTQYF. In DNA, the CDR3 is TGTGCCAGCAGCTTAGTCGGGGTTTCCACAGATACGCAGTATTTT.

The chain uses TRBV14 and TRBJ1-1; D uncertain. V lost 0 bases, J lost 5 bases, and 7 bases lay in between. CDR3 length equals 13 residues. In germline, CDR1 is SGHDN, CDR2 FVKESK. CDR3 region: CASSQDLETEAFF. Here the CDR3 DNA reads TGTGCCAGCAGCCAAGATCTTGAGACTGAAGCTTTCTTT.

The chain recombines TRBV4-2 with TRBJ2-7; D possibly matches TRBD1 or TRBD2 (5 bases each). CDR1 and CDR2 (germline): LGHNA, YNFKEQ. V was trimmed by 3 bases and J by 7 bases, leaving 19 bases between them. This CDR3 has 15 amino acids. For the CDR3, the DNA is TGTGCCAGCAGCCAGATCGGGACCAACCACAATGAGCAGTACTTC. Residues: CASSQIGTNHNEQYF.

This chain uses TRBV19 with TRBJ1-5; 8 nucleotides align to TRBD1. Germline assignment: CDR1 LNHDA and CDR2 SQIVND (reference sequence). The CDR3 spans 15 residues. The ends lost 5 bases at V and 6 bases at J; junction bases unmatched: 9. The CDR3 loop reads CASSPRQGWTQPQHF. The CDR3 region has the DNA TGTGCCAGTAGTCCTCGACAGGGGTGGACTCAGCCCCAGCATTTT.

This clonotype appeared a few times. The chain combines TRBV27 with TRBJ2-3; 8 bases align to TRBD2. The germline V gene has CDR1 MNHEY and CDR2 SMNVEV (reference sequence). The CDR3 extends over 16 amino acids. V gave up 3 bases and J gave up 1 base; unmatched junction bases: 6. CDR3 bases: TGTGCCAGCAGTTTGGGAGCGGGAGTAGGCACAGATACGCAGTATTTT. Translation gives CASSLGAGVGTDTQYF.

This clonotype was detected only a few times. The chain has TRBV5-1 and TRBJ2-7, with TRBD2 identical over 7 bases. The last part of the DNA fits TRBJ2-5 better; the J call may be wrong. The CDR3 contains 16 residues. Germline V lookup: CDR1 SGHRS, CDR2 YFSETQ. This chain's CDR3 is CASSLGRPSGAQTQYF. CDR3 nucleotide sequence: TGCGCCAGCAGCTTGGGGCGCCCGAGCGGGGCCCAGACCCAGTACTTC.